This T cell receptor beta chain comes out of a study of blood T cell repertoires in COVID-19. TCRdb keeps only in-frame clones here, not all; method: immunoSEQ multiplex PCR. The table has about 82,000 clones, over 80% seen once. The clonotype originates from a man older than 75 with active or convalescent COVID-19. The specimen sequenced was peripheral blood.

In DNA form, the CDR3 reads TGTGCCAGCAGCGGAAGACAGGGGTCGAACACTGAAGCTTTCTTT. Amino acids: CASSGRQGSNTEAFF. J is TRBJ1-1 and V is TRBV9, with 8 bases matching TRBD1. V was pared by 3 bases and J by 1 base, with 5 bases of the junction left unmatched. The CDR3 is 15 residues long. The germline gives CDR1 SGDLS, CDR2 YYNGEE.